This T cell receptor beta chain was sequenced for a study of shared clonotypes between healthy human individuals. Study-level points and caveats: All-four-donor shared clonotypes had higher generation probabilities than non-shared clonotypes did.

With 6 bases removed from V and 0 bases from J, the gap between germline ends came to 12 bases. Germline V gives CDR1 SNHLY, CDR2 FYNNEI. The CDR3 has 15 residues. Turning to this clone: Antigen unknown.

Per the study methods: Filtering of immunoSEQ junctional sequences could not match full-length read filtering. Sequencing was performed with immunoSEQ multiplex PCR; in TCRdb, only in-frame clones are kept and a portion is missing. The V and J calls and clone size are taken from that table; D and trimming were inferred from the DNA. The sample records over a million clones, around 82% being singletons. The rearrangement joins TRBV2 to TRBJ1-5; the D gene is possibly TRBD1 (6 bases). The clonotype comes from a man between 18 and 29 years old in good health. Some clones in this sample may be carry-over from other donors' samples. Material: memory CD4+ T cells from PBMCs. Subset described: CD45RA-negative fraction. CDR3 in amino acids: CASRPRDTSNQPQHF. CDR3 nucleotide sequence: TGTGCCAGCAGGCCCCGGGACACTAGCAATCAGCCCCAGCATTTT.